The 28 T cell receptor beta chains presented below share a single source sample, sequenced in a study of yellow fever vaccine responses in identical twins. TCRdb passed the RT-PCR reads through MiXCR, listing each CDR3 protein once. Of approximately 17,000 distinct CDR3 sequences listed, approximately 71% are singletons. The sequences come from T cells from blood (PBMCs), unsorted or a sorted subset (not recorded which), collected before or after yellow fever vaccination (not recorded which). The receptors originated from a woman aged 18-35 years who received the yellow fever vaccine.

The chain employs TRBV19 and TRBJ1-1; 8 positions match TRBD1. The V segment lost 3 bases and the J segment 5 bases; nucleotides outside the gene matches: 5. The germline CDR1 and CDR2 sequences are LNHDA and SQIVND (reference sequence). CDR3 length equals 14 residues. CDR3 residues: CASSILTGGTEAFF. For the CDR3, the DNA is TGTGCCAGTAGTATCCTTACAGGGGGTACTGAAGCTTTCTTT.

The chain has TRBV29-1 and TRBJ1-5, with D maybe TRBD1 (5 bases). With 7 bases removed from V and 0 bases from J, the gap between germline ends came to 7 bases. Germline V gene lookup returns CDR1 SQVTM and CDR2 ANQGSEA. The CDR3 has 12 amino acids. In nucleotides, the CDR3 is TGCAGCGCACAGGCTAGCAATCAGCCCCAGCATTTT. Amino acid sequence: CSAQASNQPQHF.

The CDR3 region has the DNA TGTGCCAGCAGCCCGGGGACAGCCATCGATGGCTACACCTTC. It yields the protein CASSPGTAIDGYTF. The V gene is TRBV4-2, the J gene TRBJ1-2; 7 nucleotides align to TRBD1. The CDR3 runs to 14 residues. The germline gives CDR1 LGHNA, CDR2 YNFKEQ. Trimming removed 4 bases from V and 6 bases from J; junction bases left unmatched: 8.

This chain connects TRBV29-1 to TRBJ1-2; TRBD1 agrees at 10 bases. The CDR3 has 15 amino acids. V lost 6 bases, J lost 3 bases, and 10 bases stayed unmatched. Per germline, CDR1 SQVTM and CDR2 ANQGSEA. The CDR3 DNA is TGCAGCGTCGAACGAGGGACAGGGGAAGACTATGGCTACACCTTC. Protein product: CSVERGTGEDYGYTF.

The chain is built from TRBV29-1 and TRBJ2-7; TRBD1 matches at 9 bases. The CDR3 runs to 13 residues. V lost 3 bases to trimming and J lost 3 bases; unmatched junction nucleotides: 3. CDR1 and CDR2 (germline): SQVTM, ANQGSEA. The DNA for the CDR3 is TGCAGCGTTGAGTTGGGACAGGGCTACGAGCAGTACTTC. Translation gives CSVELGQGYEQYF.

This sequence joins TRBV28 and TRBJ1-2, with D tentatively TRBD1 (6 bases). Germline V gene data show CDR1 as MDHEN and CDR2 as SYDVKM. CDR3 length: 12 residues. V was trimmed by 11 bases and J by 4 bases, leaving 14 bases between them. The CDR3 loop reads CASGDNRYGYTF. CDR3 nucleotides: TGTGCCTCTGGGGACAACCGCTATGGCTACACCTTC.

The J gene is TRBJ2-1, the V gene TRBV11-2; no clear D. Germline V CDR1 and CDR2: SGHAT, FQNNGV. V was shortened by 4 bases and J by 0 bases, with 10 bases between the two germline ends. There are 15 residues in the CDR3. DNA for the CDR3: TGTGCCAGCAGCTCCCTGCGGAACTCCTACAATGAGCAGTTCTTC. Its protein is CASSSLRNSYNEQFF.

The chain recombines TRBV20-1 with TRBJ2-7; 7 bases are shared with TRBD2. V gave up 6 bases and J gave up 2 bases; unmatched junction bases: 7. Germline V lookup: CDR1 DFQATT, CDR2 SNEGSKA (reference sequence). CDR3 length: 13 residues. CDR3 in amino acids: CSAERELTYEQYF. The CDR3 nucleotides are TGCAGTGCCGAGCGGGAACTTACCTACGAGCAGTACTTC.

This rearrangement joins TRBV11-3 to TRBJ2-4; maybe TRBD2 (6 bases). Germline V gene lookup returns CDR1 SGHNT and CDR2 YENEEA. The CDR3 has 15 residues. The V end lost 5 bases, the J end lost 0 bases, and 11 bases lay between the germline ends. The CDR3 region is CASSPGGLAKNIQYF. CDR3 DNA: TGTGCCAGCAGCCCCGGGGGACTAGCCAAAAACATTCAGTACTTC.

This chain joins TRBV11-1 and TRBJ2-7; D remains unclear. The CDR3 length is 15 residues. Trimming removed 5 bases at V and 6 bases at J, with 20 bases between. The germline CDR1 and CDR2 sequences are SGHAT and FQDESV (reference sequence). The CDR3, as DNA: TGTGCCAGCAGCAAAACAGTAGAAGGGTTCGGCGAGCAGTACTTC. Protein: CASSKTVEGFGEQYF.

This clonotype has a handful of counts. The chain uses TRBV29-1 and TRBJ2-1; TRBD2 agrees at 12 bases. CDR3 length: 15 residues. Germline CDR1 and CDR2: SQVTM and ANQGSEA. V dropped 2 bases and J dropped 6; count of bases not matched to a gene: 5. This CDR3 is CSVEPSSGGVNEQFF. CDR3 nucleotide sequence: TGCAGCGTTGAACCCTCTAGCGGGGGGGTCAATGAGCAGTTCTTC.

This clonotype has more than one count but fewer than ten. The J gene is TRBJ1-2, the V gene TRBV11-3; no firm D call. With 4 bases removed from V and 7 bases from J, the gap between germline ends came to 10 bases. The germline gives CDR1 SGHNT, CDR2 YENEEA. This CDR3 region has 12 residues. In nucleotides, the CDR3 is TGTGCCAGCAGCTCCGGGCTAGCTGGCTACACCTTC. Residues: CASSSGLAGYTF.

The rearrangement links TRBV12-3 or TRBV12-4 to TRBJ2-2; 8 positions agree with TRBD2. With V trimmed by 3 bases and J by 4 bases, 1 base remained unmatched. This CDR3 region has 14 residues. The CDR3, as DNA: TGTGCCAGCAGTTTCCGGGGGGGCACCGGGGAGCTGTTTTTT. Protein product: CASSFRGGTGELFF.

This clonotype was seen just once. This sequence joins TRBV28 and TRBJ2-1; D tentatively reads TRBD1 or TRBD2 (5 bases each). Trimming took 5 bases from V and 3 from J, leaving 14 bases between them. There are 15 residues in the CDR3. Germline-derived CDR1 and CDR2 are MDHEN and SYDVKM. The CDR3 nucleotides are TGTGCCAGCAGTCGGGACCAGGAGAACTACAATGAGCAGTTCTTC. It is translated as CASSRDQENYNEQFF.

The chain has TRBV29-1 and TRBJ1-1; 8 bases align to TRBD1. The CDR3 spans 13 residues. Per the germline V gene, CDR1 is SQVTM and CDR2 is ANQGSEA. V lost 3 bases and J lost 5; bases outside the gene matches: 5. The CDR3, as DNA: TGCAGCGTTGAGGCAGGGGGCAAGACTGAAGCTTTCTTT. It is translated as CSVEAGGKTEAFF.

This clonotype was observed a handful of times. This CDR3 reads CSARAPNTEAFF. The CDR3 DNA sequence: TGCAGTGCTAGAGCTCCGAACACTGAAGCTTTCTTT. The chain combines TRBV20-1 with TRBJ1-1; D remains unclear. V was trimmed by 1 base and J by 1 base, leaving 4 bases between them. The CDR3 is made up of 12 amino acids. CDR1 is DFQATT and CDR2 is SNEGSKA in the germline V gene (reference sequence).

The V gene is TRBV15, the J gene TRBJ1-1; 7 bases are a match to TRBD1. J lost 8 bases, V lost 1 base, and 4 bases had no gene match. This CDR3 is 13 amino acids long. CDR1 is LNHNV and CDR2 is YYDKDF in the germline V gene (reference sequence). The CDR3 nucleotides read TGTGCCACCAGCAGAGTAAGGGGGCAGGAAGCTTTCTTT. This translates into CATSRVRGQEAFF.

The chain links TRBV4-1 to TRBJ1-5; possible D gene TRBD1, 5 bases. Trimming pared 1 base from V and 7 bases from J, leaving 14 bases between. The V gene's germline CDR1 is MGHRA and CDR2 YSYEKL. CDR3 size: 15 residues. The CDR3 region is CASSQGGRASQPQHF. CDR3 DNA: TGCGCCAGCAGCCAAGGGGGCAGGGCGAGCCAGCCCCAGCATTTT.

This clonotype has only one observation. The rearrangement links TRBV11-3 to TRBJ1-2; 7 positions match TRBD1. The trim removed 7 bases at V and 8 bases at J, leaving 13 bases unmatched. Germline CDR1 reads SGHNT; CDR2 reads YENEEA. The length of the CDR3 is 14 residues. This chain's CDR3 is CASKQTDRVGGYTF. The CDR3 region has the DNA TGTGCCAGCAAACAAACCGACAGGGTTGGCGGCTACACCTTC.

This chain connects TRBV18 to TRBJ2-5, with 12 bases aligning to TRBD2. V gave up 4 bases and J gave up 7 bases; unmatched junction bases: 10. Per the germline V gene, CDR1 is KGHSH and CDR2 is LQKENI. The CDR3 contains 16 residues. Here the CDR3 reads CASSRPRTSGIGTQYF. The CDR3 DNA reads as TGTGCCAGCTCACGACCGCGGACTAGCGGGATTGGGACCCAGTACTTC.

This clonotype was seen a few times. The J gene is TRBJ1-2, the V gene TRBV12-3 or TRBV12-4, with D maybe TRBD1 (6 bases). The germline V and J ends were trimmed by 6 bases and 2 bases, with 10 bases remaining between them. The CDR3 is made up of 13 amino acids. CDR3 residues: CASSRQANYGYTF. The CDR3 coding sequence is TGTGCCAGCAGCCGACAGGCCAACTATGGCTACACCTTC.

This clonotype was seen more than once but under ten times. This chain connects TRBV2 to TRBJ1-2; 8 bases fit TRBD1. The germline V gene encodes CDR1 SNHLY and CDR2 FYNNEI. The CDR3 contains 16 residues. The ends lost 0 bases at V and 2 bases at J; junction bases unmatched: 5. CDR3 sequence reads: CASSEAADRVNYGYTF. The CDR3 nucleotides read TGTGCCAGCAGTGAAGCTGCGGACAGGGTAAACTATGGCTACACCTTC. The variable domain in full, with the rest retrieved from reference TRBV2 and TRBJ1-2, is EPEVTQTPSHQVTQMGQEVILRCVPISNHLYFYWYRQILGQKVEFLVSFYNNEISEKSEIFDDQFSVERPDGSNFTLKIRSTKLEDSAMYFCASSEAADRVNYGYTFGSGTRLTVV.

J is TRBJ1-2 and V is TRBV5-6, with a weak D call TRBD1 (5 bases). Germline CDR1 SGHDT, CDR2 YYEEEE. The V gene lost 4 bases and the J gene lost 2 bases, with 18 bases spanning the gap. The CDR3 loop spans 16 amino acids. The CDR3 is CASSGRGTAANYGYTF. In DNA form, the CDR3 reads TGTGCCAGCAGCGGGAGAGGGACCGCCGCAAACTATGGCTACACCTTC.

This clonotype was counted a single time. The rearrangement joins TRBV20-1 to TRBJ2-2, with D perhaps given as TRBD1 or TRBD2 (5 bases each). CDR3 length: 14 residues. Germline V lookup: CDR1 DFQATT, CDR2 SNEGSKA (reference sequence). V shed 5 bases and J shed 4 bases, with 14 bases lying between them. CDR3 sequence (DNA): TGCAGTGCTCCGGGACCCTTAACCACCGGGGAGCTGTTTTTT. It yields the protein CSAPGPLTTGELFF.

V gene TRBV5-4 combines with J gene TRBJ2-7; D gene unclear. This CDR3 is built from 13 residues. Trimming took 3 bases from V and 0 from J, leaving 7 bases between them. Germline-derived CDR1 and CDR2 are SGHNT and YYREEE (reference sequence). CDR3 coding DNA: TGTGCCAGCAGCTCACGTTACTCCTACGAGCAGTACGTC. This sequence encodes CASSSRYSYEQYV.

The chain's CDR3 is CSVVEGYTGELFF. DNA of the CDR3: TGCAGCGTTGTGGAAGGGTACACCGGGGAGCTGTTTTTT. The V gene is TRBV29-1, the J gene TRBJ2-2; D is unclear. This CDR3 contains 13 residues. Germline V gene data show CDR1 as SQVTM and CDR2 as ANQGSEA. Trimming took off 4 bases at V and 3 bases at J, with 9 bases between the two ends.

Only a few counts were recorded for this clonotype. This chain connects TRBV7-6 to TRBJ2-1; 8 bases are a match to TRBD2. The CDR3 length is 19 residues. CDR1 and CDR2 from the germline V gene are SGHVS and FNYEAQ. V trimming: 5 bases; J trimming: 0 bases; junction bases outside the gene matches: 15. CDR3 DNA: TGTGCCAGCAGCGACGTGGAAGCGGGAGCCCCGAGCTCCTACAATGAGCAGTTCTTC. Translating gives CASSDVEAGAPSSYNEQFF.

This clonotype appeared a few times. The chain joins TRBV6-1 to TRBJ2-2; D is possibly TRBD2 (6 bases). Germline loops: CDR1 MNHNS, CDR2 SASEGT. V dropped 6 bases and J dropped 1 base, with 9 bases sitting between them. This CDR3 has 14 amino acids. The CDR3 spells CASRSGRNTGELFF. The CDR3 DNA sequence: TGTGCCAGCAGAAGCGGGCGGAACACCGGGGAGCTGTTTTTT.